This TCR beta chain was sequenced in a study of T cell repertoires in cytomegalovirus infection. Overall study: Researchers turned to recently identified HLA-C-restricted CMV epitopes as well as well-studied HLA-B-restricted ones. Matching HLA type and CMV infection were both indicated by public TCR beta signatures. Study-level results: Across the ex vivo response, the dominant clonotypes were HLA-C-restricted CMV-specific TCR beta clonotypes.

Each CDR3 protein is one row after TCRdb ran MiXCR on the reads. The repertoire has approximately 300,000 distinct CDR3 sequences, almost 30% of them found once; the top ten carry around 18%. As regards this clonotype: Its antigen is as yet unknown.

The TCR originated in a human donor in good health (CMV status not recorded). Some clones in this sample may be carry-over from other donors' samples. Specimen: cultured PBMCs, collected from culture after CMV antigen stimulation.

The DNA for the CDR3 is TGTGCCAGCAAAATCCAAACTGGAAGGGGGAATCAGCCCCAGCATTTT. This gives the protein CASKIQTGRGNQPQHF. V and J are TRBV6-1 and TRBJ1-5; D possibly corresponds to TRBD1 (6 bases). V gave up 7 bases and J gave up 4 bases, with 20 bases separating them. The CDR3 loop spans 16 amino acids. Germline lookup yields CDR1 MNHNS and CDR2 SASEGT.